This TCR beta chain stems from a study of T cells in tumors after PD-1 blockade. Study background: During anti-PD-1 treatment, some patients continued daily vismodegib 150 mg.

Study observations and caveats: Peripheral recruitment is suggested, as some novel exhausted tumor clones were in pre-treatment blood. Squamous carcinoma: 45% to 60% of expanded exhausted clones novel, versus roughly 30% of other expanded CD8+ clones. After therapy, most expanded exhausted CD8+ clones were absent pre-treatment, suggesting clonal replacement.

Sequencing was performed with immunoSEQ multiplex PCR; in TCRdb, only in-frame clones are kept and a portion is missing. In the table there are around 13,000 clones, 50% to 70% of which are singletons. CDR3 length: 13 residues. V gave up 0 bases and J gave up 3 bases, with 5 bases separating them. Germline V gives CDR1 SEHNR, CDR2 FQNEAQ (reference sequence). Of note for this clone: The antigen remains undetermined.

The sequenced sample was tumor tissue, obtained before anti-PD-1 treatment. The genes are TRBV7-9 and TRBJ1-1, with unresolved D. The source of this sequence is a human donor with cutaneous squamous cell carcinoma. The CDR3 loop reads CASSLALYTEAFF. Here the CDR3 DNA reads TGTGCCAGCAGCTTAGCGCTATACACTGAAGCTTTCTTT.